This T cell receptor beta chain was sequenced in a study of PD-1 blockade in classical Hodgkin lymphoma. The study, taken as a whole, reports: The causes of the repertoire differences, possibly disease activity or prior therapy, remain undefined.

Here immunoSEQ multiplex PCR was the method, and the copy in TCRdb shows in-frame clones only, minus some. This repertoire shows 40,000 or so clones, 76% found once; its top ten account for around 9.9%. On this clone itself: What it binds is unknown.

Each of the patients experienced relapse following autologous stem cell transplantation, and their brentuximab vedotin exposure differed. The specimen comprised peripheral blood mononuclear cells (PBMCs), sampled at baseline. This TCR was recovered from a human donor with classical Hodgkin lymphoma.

The CDR3 sequence is CASSKGAVGSNQPQHF. The CDR3 DNA is TGTGCCAGCAGTAAAGGGGCAGTTGGTAGCAATCAGCCCCAGCATTTT. The V and J genes are TRBV6-1 and TRBJ1-5; tentative D call: TRBD1 (5 bases). CDR3 length equals 16 residues. Trimming removed 5 bases at V and 0 bases at J, with 14 bases between. Looked up from germline, CDR1 is MNHNS and CDR2 is SASEGT.